This T cell receptor (beta chain) derives from a study of graft-versus-host responses after intestinal transplantation. The method was immunoSEQ multiplex PCR; TCRdb's version includes in-frame clones alone and lacks a portion of them. Of 25,000 to 30,000 clones listed, 93% are singletons. The J segment lost 0 bases and the V segment lost 7 bases, leaving 15 bases of the junction unmatched. The CDR3 is made up of 19 amino acids. Germline V gene lookup returns CDR1 SGHNT and CDR2 YYREEE (reference sequence). Here the sequenced sample was PBMCs, taken 18 days after transplant. The chain links TRBV5-4 to TRBJ2-1; TRBD2 matches 11 bases. The sequence was obtained from a human patient who received an intestinal transplant, so some T cells may come from the graft donor. The CDR3 reads CASPPLAGGPLSSYNEQFF. The CDR3 DNA follows: TGTGCCAGCCCCCCCTTAGCGGGGGGGCCCCTTAGCTCCTACAATGAGCAGTTCTTC.